This is a list of T cell receptor beta chains from one sample in a study of blood T cells in healthy people across ages. TCRdb reprocessed the 5' RACE reads via MiXCR and lists one record per CDR3 protein. Here the sample spans 950,000 to 1,200,000 distinct CDR3 sequences, 35% to 45% being singletons. Sequenced: blood. These receptors were obtained from a man younger than 35 in good health. CDR3s include the opening cysteine and the closing phenylalanine or tryptophan. A D gene is named only where the DNA matches it firmly. Clone size is stated in some rows and not others, as once, few, many or a class when expanded.

CASSGTGRGNEQFF	TGTGCCAGCAGCGGGACTGGGAGGGGCAATGAGCAGTTCTTC	TRBD2	TRBV12-3/TRBV12-4	14	TRBJ2-1	few
CASSQGPGRSVIYNEQYF	TGCGCCAGCAGCCAAGGCCCCGGACGGAGTGTCATCTACAATGAGCAGTACTTC	-	TRBV4-1	18	TRBJ2-5	-
CASSPTGGTDTQYF	TGTGCCAGCAGCCCTACAGGGGGGACAGATACGCAGTATTTT	TRBD1	TRBV7-9	14	TRBJ2-3	many
CASSLTGTGGRGYTF	TGTGCCAGCAGTCTTACCGGGACAGGGGGTCGTGGCTACACCTTC	TRBD1	TRBV2	15	TRBJ1-2	few
CSGNEGGKDTQYF	TGCAGCGGAAATGAGGGGGGGAAAGATACGCAGTATTTT	-	TRBV20-1	13	TRBJ2-3	-
CATSSRRSYEQYF	TGTGCCACCTCCTCCCGGAGGTCCTACGAGCAGTACTTC	-	TRBV21-1	13	TRBJ2-7	-
CASSSGSGGYNSPLHF	TGTGCCAGCAGCTCCGGGTCAGGGGGCTATAATTCACCCCTCCACTTT	TRBD1	TRBV7-6	16	TRBJ1-6	-
CSAPSTSGGNNEQFF	TGCAGTGCTCCCTCGACTAGCGGGGGTAACAATGAGCAGTTCTTC	TRBD2	TRBV20-1	15	TRBJ2-1	-
CASSTHVGNSPLHF	TGTGCCAGCAGTACCCACGTCGGTAATTCACCCCTCCACTTT	-	TRBV7-8	14	TRBJ1-6	-
CSVTGKNIQYF	TGCAGTGTGACGGGAAAAAACATTCAGTACTTC	-	TRBV20-1	11	TRBJ2-4	few
CASSLETGPWNEQFF	TGTGCCAGCAGCTTAGAGACTGGCCCTTGGAATGAGCAGTTCTTC	-	TRBV7-2	15	TRBJ2-1	few
CASSPGQAGMGDTQYF	TGTGCCAGCAGCCCGGGACAGGCGGGAATGGGAGATACGCAGTATTTT	TRBD1	TRBV3-1	16	TRBJ2-3	-
CASSQDRGGGYTF	TGCGCCAGCAGCCAAGATCGGGGTGGCGGCTACACCTTC	-	TRBV4-1	13	TRBJ1-2	few
CASSESRAGGSRDTQYF	TGTGCCAGCAGCGAGTCCCGAGCCGGAGGGAGCCGAGATACGCAGTATTTT	-	TRBV9	17	TRBJ2-3	-
CSARQGTNDYNEQYF	TGCAGTGCTAGGCAGGGGACCAACGACTACAATGAGCAGTACTTC	-	TRBV20-1	15	TRBJ2-7	-
CASSLATGFGDGPYNEQFF	TGTGCCAGCAGCTTAGCGACCGGTTTCGGGGACGGACCTTACAATGAGCAGTTCTTC	-	TRBV7-9	19	TRBJ2-1	-
CASSLVVGQRNEKLFF	TGTGCCAGCAGCTTAGTGGTGGGGCAGAGGAATGAAAAACTGTTTTTT	-	TRBV7-2	16	TRBJ1-4	-
CASSVGPGSYGYTF	TGTGCCAGCAGCGTAGGTCCGGGATCCTATGGCTACACCTTC	-	TRBV9	14	TRBJ1-2	-
CSVVVTGEKLFF	TGCAGCGTCGTCGTGACAGGTGAAAAACTGTTTTTT	-	TRBV29-1	12	TRBJ1-4	-
CASSYKGAGVGTEAFF	TGTGCCAGCAGTTACAAGGGGGCCGGAGTTGGCACTGAAGCTTTCTTT	TRBD1	TRBV6-2/TRBV6-3	16	TRBJ1-1	few
CASTLGVSGGYGYTF	TGTGCCAGCACCCTAGGGGTATCAGGGGGCTATGGCTACACCTTC	TRBD1	TRBV2	15	TRBJ1-2	few
CASSLPGETQYF	TGTGCCAGCAGTTTGCCAGGGGAGACCCAGTACTTC	-	TRBV5-1	12	TRBJ2-5	many
CAISLRDRDADEQFF	TGTGCCATCAGCCTACGGGACAGGGACGCGGATGAGCAGTTTTTC	TRBD1	TRBV10-3	15	TRBJ2-1	-
CASSLEERNTQYF	TGCGCCAGCAGCTTGGAGGAGAGAAATACGCAGTATTTT	-	TRBV5-1	13	TRBJ2-3	-
CASSLTGIDIQYF	TGTGCCAGCAGTCTGACAGGGATTGACATTCAGTACTTC	TRBD1	TRBV12-3/TRBV12-4	13	TRBJ2-4	many
CASSFGKGYNSPLHF	TGTGCCAGCAGTTTCGGGAAGGGTTATAATTCACCCCTCCACTTT	-	TRBV12-3/TRBV12-4	15	TRBJ1-6	few
CATSSSTVQETQYF	TGTGCCACCAGCAGCTCGACGGTCCAAGAGACCCAGTACTTC	-	TRBV15	14	TRBJ2-5	-
CASILITPGLYGYTF	TGTGCCAGCATCCTAATTACCCCTGGCCTGTATGGCTACACCTTC	-	TRBV27	15	TRBJ1-2	-
CASGEVYTEAFF	TGTGCCAGCGGAGAAGTGTACACTGAAGCTTTCTTT	-	TRBV9	12	TRBJ1-1	-
CSARVGRGGGQPQHF	TGCAGTGCTAGGGTGGGCAGGGGCGGTGGTCAGCCCCAGCATTTT	-	TRBV20-1	15	TRBJ1-5	few
CASRLPGRQETQYF	TGTGCCAGCAGGCTTCCGGGGCGACAAGAGACCCAGTACTTC	-	TRBV11-2	14	TRBJ2-5	few
CASSLVDGGDTDTQYF	TGTGCCAGCAGCTTAGTAGACGGCGGGGACACAGATACGCAGTATTTT	-	TRBV7-2	16	TRBJ2-3	-
CSVTGTSGANVLTF	TGCAGCGTAACAGGGACGTCTGGGGCCAACGTCCTGACTTTC	-	TRBV29-1	14	TRBJ2-6	once
CASSTGDSSNTEAFF	TGTGCCAGCTCAACAGGGGACAGTTCGAACACTGAAGCTTTCTTT	TRBD1	TRBV18	15	TRBJ1-1	-
CASSFRLSTGELFF	TGCGCCAGCAGCTTTCGGTTGTCGACCGGGGAGCTGTTTTTT	-	TRBV5-1	14	TRBJ2-2	few
CSADRGEDEQFF	TGCAGTGCAGACAGGGGGGAAGATGAGCAGTTCTTC	TRBD1	TRBV20-1	12	TRBJ2-1	-
CSALQGQGSSGELFF	TGCAGTGCCCTTCAGGGACAGGGTTCTTCCGGGGAGCTGTTTTTT	TRBD1	TRBV20-1	15	TRBJ2-2	-
CASSGGNQETQYF	TGTGCCAGCAGTGGGGGTAACCAAGAGACCCAGTACTTC	-	TRBV6-6	13	TRBJ2-5	-
CSAADRRKNEKLFF	TGCAGTGCAGCCGACAGAAGGAAGAACGAAAAACTGTTTTTT	-	TRBV20-1	14	TRBJ1-4	few
CSAQGQGTYFGYTF	TGCAGTGCACAGGGACAGGGGACCTATTTCGGCTACACCTTC	TRBD1	TRBV20-1	14	TRBJ1-2	few
CASSLRAGVQETQYF	TGTGCCAGCAGCTTAAGAGCGGGGGTCCAAGAGACCCAGTACTTC	TRBD2	TRBV7-2	15	TRBJ2-5	few
CASSQDKVYNEQYF	TGTGCCAGCAGCCAAGATAAGGTTTACAATGAGCAGTACTTC	-	TRBV4-2	14	TRBJ2-4	-
CASSQDNGSEQFF	TGTGCCAGCAGCCAAGATAACGGGTCTGAGCAGTTCTTC	-	TRBV3-1	13	TRBJ2-1	-
CSAPESSGLQETQYF	TGCAGTGCGCCGGAATCTAGCGGGCTACAAGAGACCCAGTACTTC	TRBD2	TRBV20-1	15	TRBJ2-5	many
CATSDGDASSYNEQYF	TGTGCCACCAGTGATGGGGACGCCAGCTCCTACAATGAGCAGTACTTC	-	TRBV24-1	16	TRBJ2-7	-
CASSATDRTNTEAFF	TGTGCCAGCAGTGCGACTGACAGGACGAACACTGAAGCTTTCTTT	-	TRBV6-4	15	TRBJ1-1	-
CASSQVKGNYGYTF	TGCGCCAGCAGCCAAGTAAAGGGAAACTATGGCTACACCTTC	-	TRBV4-1	14	TRBJ1-2	few
CASSLRSQSTDTQYF	TGTGCCAGCAGTTTAAGGTCCCAAAGCACAGATACGCAGTATTTT	-	TRBV27	15	TRBJ2-3	few
CATSRDRDTFNYGYTF	TGTGCCACCAGCAGAGATCGGGACACGTTTAACTATGGCTACACCTTC	-	TRBV15	16	TRBJ1-2	few
CASSPRQGSNTGELFF	TGTGCCAGCAGCCCTCGACAGGGTTCGAACACCGGGGAGCTGTTTTTT	TRBD1	TRBV7-7	16	TRBJ2-2	few
CAISEAQGIDEQYF	TGTGCCATCAGTGAGGCGCAGGGAATCGATGAGCAGTACTTC	-	TRBV10-3	14	TRBJ2-7	few
CSARDPDRDYGYTF	TGCAGTGCTAGAGACCCGGACAGGGACTATGGCTACACCTTC	TRBD1	TRBV20-1	14	TRBJ1-2	-
CATGPGVVNSPLHF	TGTGCCACCGGTCCGGGGGTTGTCAATTCACCCCTCCACTTT	-	TRBV10-3	14	TRBJ1-6	-
CASSFGPSTVDSPLHF	TGTGCCAGCAGCTTCGGCCCCTCGACGGTTGATTCACCCCTCCACTTT	-	TRBV13	16	TRBJ1-6	-
CSASSGSTGEQYF	TGCAGTGCTTCTAGCGGGAGTACTGGGGAGCAGTACTTC	TRBD2	TRBV20-1	13	TRBJ2-7	-